This T cell receptor beta chain was recovered during a study of cytomegalovirus exposure and HLA in healthy donors. Turning to this clone: Its antigen is not known.

Study-wide findings and caveats: Investigators reported 150 to 200 TCR beta chains as tied to cytomegalovirus.

With V trimmed by 6 bases and J by 2 bases, 9 bases remained unmatched. This CDR3 is 15 amino acids long. Germline V gene lookup returns CDR1 MDHEN and CDR2 SYDVKM. PCR involved 60 Vbeta and 13 Jbeta primers. Measured with immunoSEQ multiplex PCR; TCRdb has only the in-frame clones, and not every one. The profile shows approximately 87,000 clones, around 81% of them singletons. V and J are TRBV28 and TRBJ2-5; 7 positions match TRBD1. The TCR originated in a woman aged 65 to 85 in good health and CMV-seropositive. What was sequenced was PBMCs. CDR3 in amino acids: CASRGTVKIQETQYF. CDR3 sequence (DNA): TGTGCCAGCAGGGGGACAGTAAAGATACAAGAGACCCAGTACTTC.